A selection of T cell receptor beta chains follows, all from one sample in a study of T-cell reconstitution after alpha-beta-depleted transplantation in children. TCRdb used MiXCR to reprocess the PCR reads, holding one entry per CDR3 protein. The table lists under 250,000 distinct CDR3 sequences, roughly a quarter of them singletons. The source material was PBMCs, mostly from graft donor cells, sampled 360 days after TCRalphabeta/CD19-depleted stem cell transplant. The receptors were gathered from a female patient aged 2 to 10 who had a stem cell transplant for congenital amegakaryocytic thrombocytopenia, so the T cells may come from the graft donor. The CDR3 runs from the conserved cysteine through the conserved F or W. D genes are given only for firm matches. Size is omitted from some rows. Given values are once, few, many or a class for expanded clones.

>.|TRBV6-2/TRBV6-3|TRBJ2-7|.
TGTGCCGGCAGGGGAACAGGCCCCCGCTCCTACGAGCAGTACTTC
CAGRGTGPRSYEQYF
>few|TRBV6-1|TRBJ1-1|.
TGTGCCAGCAGTGAACTATTTGACAGAGACGAAGAAGCTTTCTTT
CASSELFDRDEEAFF
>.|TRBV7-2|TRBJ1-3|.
TGTGCCAGCAGCTTAGCCCAAGCTTTTGGAAACACCATATATTTT
CASSLAQAFGNTIYF
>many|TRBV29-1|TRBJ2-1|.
TGCAGCGGCAGGAGGGCCGATGAGCAGTTCTTC
CSGRRADEQFF
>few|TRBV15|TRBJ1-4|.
TGTGCCACCAGCAGAGAACCAGTATACACAACTAATGAAAAACTGTTTTTT
CATSREPVYTTNEKLFF
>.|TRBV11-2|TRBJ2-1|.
TGTGCCAGCAGCGCGCGGGGTGGGGAGCAGTTCTTC
CASSARGGEQFF
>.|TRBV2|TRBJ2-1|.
TGTGCCAGCAGTCTTGGGGTTCTGAGCTCCTACAATGAGCAGTTCTTC
CASSLGVLSSYNEQFF
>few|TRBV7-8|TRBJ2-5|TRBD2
TGTGCCAGCAGCTTAGCGGGGGGGAACCAAGAGACCCAGTACTTC
CASSLAGGNQETQYF
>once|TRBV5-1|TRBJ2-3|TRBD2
TGCGCCAGCAGCGGGGGACTAGCCAGCACAGATACGCAGTATTTT
CASSGGLASTDTQYF
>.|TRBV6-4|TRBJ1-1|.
TGTGCCAGCAGTGACTCGAGGGAAAGCGGATGCACTGAAGCTTTCTTT
CASSDSRESGCTEAFF
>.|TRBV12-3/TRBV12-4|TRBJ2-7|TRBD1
TGTGCCAGCAGCCGAGGAGACAGGGTTCTGTACGAGCAGTACTTC
CASSRGDRVLYEQYF
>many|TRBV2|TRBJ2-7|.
TGTGCCAGCAGTGAAGCTCTCCGCCCCTACGAGCAGTACTTC
CASSEALRPYEQYF
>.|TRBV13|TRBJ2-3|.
TGTGCCAGCAGCATATACCGGGACCCACCCGTACGAAAGTCAGATACGCAGTATTTT
CASSIYRDPPVRKSDTQYF
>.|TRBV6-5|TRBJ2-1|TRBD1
TGTGCCAGCAGTTACCAGGGGACAGCAAATGAGCAGTTCTTC
CASSYQGTANEQFF
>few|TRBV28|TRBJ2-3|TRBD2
TGTGCCAGCAGTCTGTGGGCGGGGGACACAGATACGCAGTATTTT
CASSLWAGDTDTQYF
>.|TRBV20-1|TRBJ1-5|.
TGCAGTGCTAGCGCTAACCGGGGTGGGCGGTACACAGATACGCAGCATTTT
CSASANRGGRYTDTQHF
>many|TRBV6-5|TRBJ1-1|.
TGTGCCAGCAGTTACTCGGGCGGGAACACTGAAGCTTTCTTT
CASSYSGGNTEAFF
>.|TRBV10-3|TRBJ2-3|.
TGTGCCATCAGTGATGACAGCGACAGCACAGATACGCAGTATTTT
CAISDDSDSTDTQYF
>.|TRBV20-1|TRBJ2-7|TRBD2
TGCAGTGCACGGACTAGCGGGAGGGGGTACGAGCAGTACTTC
CSARTSGRGYEQYF
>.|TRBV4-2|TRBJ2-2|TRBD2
TGTGCCAGCAGCCAAGACTCGACTAGCGGGGGGGCCGGTCCCGGGGAGCTGTTTTTT
CASSQDSTSGGAGPGELFF
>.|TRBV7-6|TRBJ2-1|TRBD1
TGTGCCAGCAGCTTAAACCGGGACAGGGTCTACAATGAGCAGTTCTTC
CASSLNRDRVYNEQFF
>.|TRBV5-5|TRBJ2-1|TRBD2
TGTGCCAGCAGCTTGGAGGTCTGGCGGGAGGGCCCTGAGCAGTTCTTC
CASSLEVWREGPEQFF
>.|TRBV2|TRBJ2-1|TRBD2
TGTGCCAGCAGCCACGACGGACTAGCGGGAGGGAATGAGCAGTTCTTC
CASSHDGLAGGNEQFF
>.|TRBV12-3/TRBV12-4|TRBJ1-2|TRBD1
TGTGCCAGCAGTTTGACAGGGAATGGCTACACCTTC
CASSLTGNGYTF
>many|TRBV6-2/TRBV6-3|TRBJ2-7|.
TGTGCCAGCAGGCCTACTAGCAGAAACGAGCAGTACTTC
CASRPTSRNEQYF
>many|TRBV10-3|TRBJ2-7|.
TGTGCCATCAGTGAGTCCGTCCCTCCAGATTACGAGCAGTACTTC
CAISESVPPDYEQYF
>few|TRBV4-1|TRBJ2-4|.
TGCGCCAGCAGCCATAAGGGCCACAAAAACATTCAGTACTTC
CASSHKGHKNIQYF
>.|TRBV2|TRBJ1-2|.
TGTGCCAGCAGTGAACCGCCCAGCGGCTACACCTTC
CASSEPPSGYTF
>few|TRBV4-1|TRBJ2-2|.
TGCGCCAGCAGCCAAGTCAAGCAGCACACCGGGGAGCTGTTTTTT
CASSQVKQHTGELFF
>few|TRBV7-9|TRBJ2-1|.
TGTGCCAGCGGCTCAACCGGGACTTCCTACAATGAGCAGTTCTTC
CASGSTGTSYNEQFF
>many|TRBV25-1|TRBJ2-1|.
TGTGCCAGCAGTGATTCTTGGTCATCCCTCTCCTACAATGAGCAGTTCTTC
CASSDSWSSLSYNEQFF
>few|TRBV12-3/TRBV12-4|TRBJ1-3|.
TGTGCCAGCAGTTTTCTTAGGGGAGAGTTGCCTGGAAACACCATATATTTT
CASSFLRGELPGNTIYF
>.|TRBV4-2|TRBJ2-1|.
TGTGCCAGCAGCCAAACGGACGAGTACAATGAGCAGTTCTTC
CASSQTDEYNEQFF
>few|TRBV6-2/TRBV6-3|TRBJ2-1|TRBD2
TGTGCCAGCAGTTACGGACTAGCGGGAATCTACAATGAGCAGTTCTTC
CASSYGLAGIYNEQFF
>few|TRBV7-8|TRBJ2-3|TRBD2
TGTGCCAGCAGCTTTTTGGGGGGGTACGGCACAGATACGCAGTATTTT
CASSFLGGYGTDTQYF
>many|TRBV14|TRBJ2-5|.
TGTGCCAGCAGCCACGACCTTCTGGAGACCCAGTACTTC
CASSHDLLETQYF
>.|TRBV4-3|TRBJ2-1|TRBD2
TGCGCCAGCAGCCAAGAAGGTCCGGGGGGTAGCGGGAGCTATGAGCAGTTCTTC
CASSQEGPGGSGSYEQFF
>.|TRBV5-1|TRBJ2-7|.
TGCGCCAGCAGCTTGGCCCCCGGGCATCTAGGAACTTACGAGCAGTACTTC
CASSLAPGHLGTYEQYF
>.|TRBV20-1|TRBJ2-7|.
TGCAGTGCGGGTAGCAGCAACCTCGATGAGCAGTACTTC
CSAGSSNLDEQYF
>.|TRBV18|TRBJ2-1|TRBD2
TGTGCCAGCTCACCCAATAGCGGGAGGGCCTACAATGAGCAGTTCTTC
CASSPNSGRAYNEQFF
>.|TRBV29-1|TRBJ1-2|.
TGCAGCGTGCCAGAAGGATCTGGCTACACCTTC
CSVPEGSGYTF
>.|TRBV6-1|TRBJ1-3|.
TGTGCCAGCAGTGAAGCGCCGCCAGGAGCTGGAAACACCATATATTTT
CASSEAPPGAGNTIYF
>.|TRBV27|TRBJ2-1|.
TGTGCCAGCATAAGTAAGGGCAGGGAAGGATACAATGAGCAGTTCTTC
CASISKGREGYNEQFF
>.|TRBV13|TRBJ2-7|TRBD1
TGTGCCAGCAGCTTAGGCCGGACAGGGGGTCCCGAGCAGTACTTC
CASSLGRTGGPEQYF
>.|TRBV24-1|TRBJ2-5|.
TGTGCCACCAGTGATTTGTCGCCGGTAAGAGGAGAGACCCAGTACTTC
CATSDLSPVRGETQYF
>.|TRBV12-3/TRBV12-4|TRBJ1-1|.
TGTGCCAGCACCTGGGGGTGGGAGAACACTGAAGCTTTCTTT
CASTWGWENTEAFF
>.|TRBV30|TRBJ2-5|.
TGTGCCTGGAGTACCGGGGGTACCCAACAAGAGACCCAGTACTTC
CAWSTGGTQQETQYF
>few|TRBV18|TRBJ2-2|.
TGTGCCAGCTCACCAATCGGGAACACCGGGGAGCTGTTTTTT
CASSPIGNTGELFF
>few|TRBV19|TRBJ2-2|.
TGTGCCAGTAGTCCAATTCAGGCCGGGGAGCTGTTTTTT
CASSPIQAGELFF
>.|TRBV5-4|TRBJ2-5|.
TGTGCCAGCAGCTTATCCGGGTGGGAGACCCAGTACTTC
CASSLSGWETQYF
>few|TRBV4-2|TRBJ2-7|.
TGTGCCAGCAGCCAAGGGGTTTTGAGCTACGAGCAGTACTTC
CASSQGVLSYEQYF
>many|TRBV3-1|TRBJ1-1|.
TGTGCCAGCAGCCAGGACGGGGGGGTGATCACTGAAGCTTTCTTT
CASSQDGGVITEAFF
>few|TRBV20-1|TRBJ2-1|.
TGCAGTGCTAGATTGGATGGGGATGAGCAGTTCTTC
CSARLDGDEQFF
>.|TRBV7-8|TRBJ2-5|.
TGTGCCAGCAGCTTAGATGAGGGGCGGGAGACCCAGTACTTC
CASSLDEGRETQYF
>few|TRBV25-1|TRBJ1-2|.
TGTGCCAGCAGTCCCGCTGTGGGGCCCTACAACTATGGCTACACCTTC
CASSPAVGPYNYGYTF
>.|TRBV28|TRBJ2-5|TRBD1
TGTGCCAGCAGTTTTGGGGGACAGAGAAAAGAGACCCAGTACTTC
CASSFGGQRKETQYF
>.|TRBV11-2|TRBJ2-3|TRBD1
TGTGCCAGCAGCCCCGGCAGGGGGCGATCCACAGATACGCAGTATTTT
CASSPGRGRSTDTQYF